This is a list of T cell receptor beta chains from one sample in a study of control samples from healthy donors and cancer patients. Assay: immunoSEQ multiplex PCR; the TCRdb copy retains only in-frame clones and omits some. The table records about 110,000 clones, roughly 90% of them present only once. Sequences were obtained from PBMCs. All receptors derive from a woman aged 55 to 70 with lung cancer. CDR3s include the opening cysteine and the closing phenylalanine or tryptophan. The order of the fields is D gene, J gene, V gene, CDR3 length, clone size, CDR3 protein, CDR3 DNA. The D gene is left open where the match is weak. Clone size is shown for a subset of rows, as once, few, many or a class of expanded clone.

d_call: .; j_call: TRBJ1-1; v_call: TRBV6-1; cdr3_length: 13; clone_size: .; cdr3_aa: CASSEFLHYPAFF; cdr3_nt: TGTGCCAGCAGTGAATTTCTCCATTACCCGGCTTTCTTT
d_call: .; j_call: TRBJ2-3; v_call: TRBV13; cdr3_length: 12; clone_size: .; cdr3_aa: CASSLDTDTQYF; cdr3_nt: TGTGCCAGCAGCCTGGACACAGATACGCAGTATTTT
d_call: .; j_call: TRBJ1-4; v_call: TRBV9; cdr3_length: 14; clone_size: .; cdr3_aa: CASSRAWQGEKLFF; cdr3_nt: TGTGCCAGCAGCAGGGCCTGGCAGGGAGAAAAACTGTTTTTT
d_call: .; j_call: TRBJ1-4; v_call: TRBV2; cdr3_length: 14; clone_size: .; cdr3_aa: CASSPTTTGEKLFF; cdr3_nt: TGTGCCAGCAGTCCGACGACCACGGGGGAAAAACTGTTTTTT
d_call: .; j_call: TRBJ2-1; v_call: TRBV19; cdr3_length: 15; clone_size: .; cdr3_aa: CASTPQGRAYNEQFF; cdr3_nt: TGTGCCAGTACCCCCCAGGGGCGCGCCTACAATGAGCAGTTCTTC
d_call: .; j_call: TRBJ2-1; v_call: TRBV7-2; cdr3_length: 15; clone_size: .; cdr3_aa: CASSLASGGLNEQFF; cdr3_nt: TGTGCCAGCAGCTTAGCGTCGGGGGGCTTGAATGAGCAGTTCTTC
d_call: TRBD1; j_call: TRBJ1-1; v_call: TRBV15; cdr3_length: 14; clone_size: .; cdr3_aa: CATSRGQGGTEAFF; cdr3_nt: TGTGCCACCAGCAGAGGACAGGGGGGCACTGAAGCTTTCTTT
d_call: .; j_call: TRBJ2-2; v_call: TRBV19; cdr3_length: 12; clone_size: .; cdr3_aa: CASTPRGGELFF; cdr3_nt: TGTGCCAGTACACCGCGCGGCGGGGAGCTGTTTTTT
d_call: .; j_call: TRBJ1-1; v_call: TRBV2; cdr3_length: 13; clone_size: .; cdr3_aa: CASSVLLNTEAFF; cdr3_nt: TGTGCCAGCAGCGTTCTATTGAACACTGAAGCTTTCTTT
d_call: .; j_call: TRBJ2-1; v_call: TRBV18; cdr3_length: 13; clone_size: .; cdr3_aa: CASSPTEYNEQFF; cdr3_nt: TGTGCCAGCTCACCCACAGAGTACAATGAGCAGTTCTTC
d_call: TRBD1; j_call: TRBJ2-7; v_call: TRBV11-1; cdr3_length: 14; clone_size: .; cdr3_aa: CASSSGQGHYEQYF; cdr3_nt: TGTGCCAGCAGCTCGGGACAGGGGCACTACGAGCAGTACTTC
d_call: TRBD1; j_call: TRBJ1-2; v_call: TRBV7-2; cdr3_length: 17; clone_size: .; cdr3_aa: CASSPQAGTAGNYGYTF; cdr3_nt: TGTGCCAGCAGCCCCCAAGCTGGGACAGCTGGTAACTATGGCTACACCTTC
d_call: .; j_call: TRBJ2-7; v_call: TRBV14; cdr3_length: 16; clone_size: .; cdr3_aa: CASSKRVGGSSYEQYF; cdr3_nt: TGTGCCAGCAGTAAGAGAGTTGGGGGATCATCCTACGAGCAGTACTTC
d_call: TRBD2; j_call: TRBJ2-7; v_call: TRBV3-1/TRBV3-2; cdr3_length: 18; clone_size: .; cdr3_aa: CASSRRGSSGSSSYEQYF; cdr3_nt: TGTGCCAGCAGCCGAAGGGGATCTAGCGGTAGTAGCTCCTACGAGCAGTACTTC
d_call: .; j_call: TRBJ2-3; v_call: TRBV6-5; cdr3_length: 15; clone_size: .; cdr3_aa: CASTPQGGGTDTQYF; cdr3_nt: TGTGCCAGCACCCCCCAAGGGGGGGGGACAGATACGCAGTATTTT
d_call: TRBD1; j_call: TRBJ2-1; v_call: TRBV10-3; cdr3_length: 14; clone_size: .; cdr3_aa: CAIRNPDRGNEQFF; cdr3_nt: TGTGCCATCAGGAACCCTGACAGGGGGAATGAGCAGTTCTTC
d_call: .; j_call: TRBJ1-1; v_call: TRBV24-1; cdr3_length: 14; clone_size: .; cdr3_aa: CATSENREATEAFF; cdr3_nt: TGTGCCACCAGTGAGAACAGGGAGGCCACTGAAGCTTTCTTT
d_call: .; j_call: TRBJ1-2; v_call: TRBV10-2; cdr3_length: 14; clone_size: .; cdr3_aa: CASKWGGSNYGYTF; cdr3_nt: TGCGCCAGCAAGTGGGGGGGGTCGAACTATGGCTACACCTTC
d_call: TRBD2; j_call: TRBJ2-1; v_call: TRBV10-3; cdr3_length: 13; clone_size: once; cdr3_aa: CAMSGTSFNEQFF; cdr3_nt: TGTGCCATGTCCGGGACTAGCTTCAATGAGCAGTTCTTC
d_call: TRBD2; j_call: TRBJ2-3; v_call: TRBV29-1; cdr3_length: 14; clone_size: .; cdr3_aa: CSVQTSGGSDTQYF; cdr3_nt: TGCAGCGTCCAGACTAGCGGGGGGTCGGATACGCAGTATTTT
d_call: .; j_call: TRBJ1-3; v_call: TRBV5-4; cdr3_length: 17; clone_size: .; cdr3_aa: CASSLGHGVFSGNTIYF; cdr3_nt: TGTGCCAGCAGCTTGGGACACGGGGTCTTCTCTGGAAACACCATATATTTT
d_call: .; j_call: TRBJ1-1; v_call: TRBV9; cdr3_length: 15; clone_size: .; cdr3_aa: CASSPRLRMDTEAFF; cdr3_nt: TGTGCCAGCAGCCCCCGGTTACGCATGGACACTGAAGCTTTCTTT
d_call: .; j_call: TRBJ2-1; v_call: TRBV12-5; cdr3_length: 15; clone_size: once; cdr3_aa: CASSPAGNSYNEQFF; cdr3_nt: TGTGCTAGTTCGCCCGCGGGTAACTCCTACAATGAGCAGTTCTTC
d_call: TRBD1; j_call: TRBJ2-3; v_call: TRBV2; cdr3_length: 13; clone_size: once; cdr3_aa: CASRRQGADTQYF; cdr3_nt: TGTGCCAGCAGGAGACAGGGCGCAGATACGCAGTATTTT
d_call: .; j_call: TRBJ1-1; v_call: TRBV19; cdr3_length: 15; clone_size: .; cdr3_aa: CASKRGEFMNTEAFF; cdr3_nt: TGTGCCAGTAAACGAGGGGAGTTCATGAACACTGAAGCTTTCTTT
d_call: .; j_call: TRBJ1-2; v_call: TRBV30; cdr3_length: 12; clone_size: .; cdr3_aa: CAWEQGDYGYTF; cdr3_nt: TGTGCCTGGGAACAGGGAGACTATGGCTACACCTTC
d_call: TRBD1; j_call: TRBJ1-5; v_call: TRBV6-2/TRBV6-3; cdr3_length: 17; clone_size: .; cdr3_aa: CASSRWVDRVNNQPQHF; cdr3_nt: TGTGCCAGCAGTCGCTGGGTGGACAGGGTTAACAATCAGCCCCAGCATTTT
d_call: TRBD1; j_call: TRBJ2-3; v_call: TRBV18; cdr3_length: 16; clone_size: .; cdr3_aa: CASSPSGTGNPDTQYF; cdr3_nt: TGTGCCAGCTCACCCTCCGGGACAGGGAATCCAGATACGCAGTATTTT
d_call: TRBD2; j_call: TRBJ2-2; v_call: TRBV7-2; cdr3_length: 14; clone_size: .; cdr3_aa: CASGFAGGGGELFF; cdr3_nt: TGTGCCAGCGGATTCGCGGGGGGAGGAGGGGAGCTGTTTTTT
d_call: .; j_call: TRBJ1-4; v_call: TRBV29-1; cdr3_length: 15; clone_size: .; cdr3_aa: CSVSTGAEANEKLFF; cdr3_nt: TGCAGCGTTTCTACGGGGGCCGAAGCTAATGAAAAACTGTTTTTT
d_call: .; j_call: TRBJ1-3; v_call: TRBV9; cdr3_length: 13; clone_size: .; cdr3_aa: CASSLSLGNTIYF; cdr3_nt: TGTGCCAGCAGCCTCAGCCTGGGAAACACCATATATTTT
d_call: TRBD1; j_call: TRBJ1-4; v_call: TRBV2; cdr3_length: 15; clone_size: .; cdr3_aa: CASSEATGTDEKLFF; cdr3_nt: TGTGCCAGCAGTGAAGCGACAGGGACGGATGAAAAACTGTTTTTT
d_call: .; j_call: TRBJ1-1; v_call: TRBV15; cdr3_length: 13; clone_size: .; cdr3_aa: CATSRAYNTEAFF; cdr3_nt: TGTGCCACCAGCAGAGCGTATAACACTGAAGCTTTCTTT
d_call: TRBD1; j_call: TRBJ2-1; v_call: TRBV7-2; cdr3_length: 16; clone_size: few; cdr3_aa: CASSLAWGQGNNEQFF; cdr3_nt: TGTGCCAGCAGCTTAGCCTGGGGACAGGGGAACAATGAGCAGTTCTTC
d_call: .; j_call: TRBJ1-5; v_call: TRBV11-2; cdr3_length: 16; clone_size: .; cdr3_aa: CASSLGGGGTNQPQHF; cdr3_nt: TGTGCCAGCAGCTTAGGAGGGGGGGGGACTAATCAGCCCCAGCATTTT